This T cell receptor beta chain emerged from a study of cytomegalovirus exposure and HLA in healthy donors. The study's findings and limits: Per published reports, the classifier diagnosed cytomegalovirus status with high specificity and sensitivity.

The PCR ran on 60 Vbeta and 13 Jbeta primers. Clones were read by immunoSEQ multiplex PCR, and TCRdb kept only the in-frame ones, dropping some. The sample lists about 140,000 clones, less than 10% occurring once. A note on this clone: Antigen specificity is unknown.

Germline V gene data show CDR1 as MGHRA and CDR2 as YSYEKL. CDR3 length: 15 residues. The V end was cut by 2 bases, the J end by 5 bases, with 13 bases between. The sequencing sample was made of PBMCs. This sequence joins TRBV4-1 and TRBJ1-3, with D possibly TRBD1 on 6 matching bases. This TCR derives from a male donor in good health and CMV-seronegative. CDR3 in amino acids: CASSQLQGLRNTIYF. CDR3 nucleotide sequence: TGCGCCAGCAGCCAATTGCAGGGGCTTAGAAACACCATATATTTT.